This TCR beta chain was captured by sequencing in a study of identifying expanded T cells in peripheral blood. Measured with immunoSEQ multiplex PCR; TCRdb has only the in-frame clones, and not every one. Seen here are about 100,000 clones, 80% to 90% observed once, and the top ten hold approximately 5.7%. The CDR3 is 18 residues long. Losses at the gene ends were 0 bases for V and 2 bases for J; bases not matched to a gene: 8. Germline assignment: CDR1 MGHRA and CDR2 YSYEKL. Sequenced input: blood. This receptor was taken from a person aged 18 to 70 in good health. This chain connects TRBV4-1 to TRBJ2-3; 10 bases are shared with TRBD1. CDR3 region: CASSQDFAGQGVTDTQYF. The DNA for the CDR3 is TGCGCCAGCAGCCAAGATTTCGCCGGACAGGGGGTCACAGATACGCAGTATTTT.